The present T cell receptor (beta chain) was sequenced within a study of human T cells and chemical hapten exposure. For the study at large: Patients having alopecia areata, totalis or universalis were mostly female. Findings of the study overall: All donors were alopecia patients, so their immunity may differ from that of healthy people.

Individual cDNA molecules in this library carried unique molecular identifiers. A single record per CDR3 protein comes from TCRdb applying MiXCR to the RACE reads. The sample holds about 68,000 distinct CDR3 sequences; roughly 11% are singletons and the top ten take 4.5% to 6.5%. The ends were cut back, 3 bases at V and 6 bases at J, with 10 bases in the middle. Germline loops: CDR1 SGHNT, CDR2 YENEEA. CDR3 size: 13 residues. Time point in this sample: pre-sensitization, week 0. Regarding treatment: therapeutic diphenylcyclopropenone sensitization with weekly scalp DPC. A word on this clonotype: As yet, its antigen is unknown.

This TCR was recovered from a woman in her 50s with alopecia areata. Some clones in this sample may be carry-over from other donors' samples. Sample: whole blood, taken in connection with sensitization to the hapten diphenylcyclopropenone (DPC). The chain couples TRBV11-3 to TRBJ2-3; D perhaps matches TRBD2 (5 bases). CDR3 coding DNA: TGTGCCAGCAGCTTTCCGAGGGTGGATACGCAGTATTTT. Translating gives CASSFPRVDTQYF.